The present TCR beta chain was sequenced within a study of blood T cells in healthy people across ages. Findings and limits, study-wide: In long-lived donors, naive CD4+ cell counts and diversity exceeded those of aged donors. Age advanced and TCR beta diversity per million T cells fell, roughly linearly. Donor CMV status was unknown, possibly confounding expanded clonotype changes.

Through a sample-barcoded 5' primer and a J-beta primer mix, a second PCR was run for 7 to 11 cycles. Each of the cDNA molecules was tagged by a template-switch adaptor with 12 random nucleotides. TCRdb reprocessed the 5' RACE reads with MiXCR, giving one entry per CDR3 protein. The sample records more than 1,400,000 distinct CDR3 sequences, 42% being singletons. This clonotype was counted only a few times. The antigen remains unidentified. V lost 0 bases and J lost 8, with 10 bases in between. CDR1 and CDR2 from the germline V gene are SGHDN and FVKESK. This CDR3 has 13 residues. The V gene is TRBV14, the J gene TRBJ2-5; D gene uncertain. This TCR derives from a woman in her late teens or twenties in good health. Sequenced input: blood. The CDR3 nucleotides read TGTGCCAGCAGCCAAGAATTGTCCAGAACCCAGTACTTC. Translation gives CASSQELSRTQYF.